The 31 T cell receptor beta chains presented below share a single source sample, sequenced in a study of cytomegalovirus exposure and HLA in healthy donors. PCR amplification relied on 60 Vbeta primers (plus 13 Jbeta primers). Libraries were prepared by immunoSEQ multiplex PCR; TCRdb keeps only in-frame clonotypes and omits some of them. The profile shows roughly 150,000 clones, more than 75% of them singletons. What was sequenced was PBMCs. These receptors were collected from a woman aged 18-29 years in good health and CMV-seronegative.

V usage is TRBV7-2 and J usage is TRBJ2-5; D remains ambiguous. V was shortened by 5 bases and J by 5 bases, with 9 bases between the two germline ends. The CDR3 runs to 12 residues. Germline values: CDR1 SGHTA, CDR2 FQGNSA. In DNA form, the CDR3 reads TGTGCCAGCAGCCGTGCCCGGGAGACCCAGTACTTC. Encoded protein: CASSRARETQYF.

This rearrangement joins TRBV6-6 to TRBJ1-2; 12 bases are shared with TRBD1. Germline trimming cut 2 bases from V and 6 bases from J; bases unmatched to any gene: 4. This CDR3 spans 15 amino acids. Germline V CDR1 and CDR2: MNHNY, SVGAGI (reference sequence). CDR3 coding DNA: TGTGCCAGCAGTTACGCCGGGACAGGGGGCGATGGCTACACCTTC. Its translation: CASSYAGTGGDGYTF.

As concerns this clone: An end of the junction does not agree with germline; a read error may underlie this. The rearrangement links TRBV7-9 to TRBJ2-7; 10 bases align to TRBD1. Germline CDR1 and CDR2: SEHNR and FQNEAQ (reference sequence). This CDR3 region has 14 residues. CDR3: CSSSWDRGPYEQYF. CDR3 bases: TGTTCCAGCAGCTGGGACAGGGGACCCTACGAGCAGTACTTC.

This clone was counted between two and nine times. The chain is built from TRBV28 and TRBJ2-3, with D maybe TRBD2 (6 bases). CDR1 is MDHEN and CDR2 is SYDVKM in the germline V gene. Trimming shortened V by 4 bases and J by 5 bases, and 7 bases separated the two germline ends. The CDR3 is 12 amino acids. The CDR3 nucleotides are TGTGCCAGCAGTTCCGGGGGAGATACGCAGTATTTT. Protein sequence: CASSSGGDTQYF. Combining the CDR3 with reference TRBV28 and TRBJ2-3 gives the whole variable domain DVKVTQSSRYLVKRTGEKVFLECVQDMDHENMFWYRQDPGLGLRLIYFSYDVKMKEKGDIPEGYSVSREKKERFSLILESASTNQTSMYLCASSSGGDTQYFGPGTRLTVL.

The chain couples TRBV5-8 to TRBJ1-5; 7 bases match TRBD1. CDR1 is SGHTS, CDR2 YDEGEE, per germline. CDR3 length: 19 residues. The ends lost 4 bases at V and 2 bases at J; junction bases unmatched: 18. The DNA for the CDR3 is TGTGCCAGCAGCCGAAGAGACAGGGTATGGGATAAAGGCAATCAGCCCCAGCATTTT. It encodes CASSRRDRVWDKGNQPQHF.

The chain joins TRBV28 to TRBJ1-5, with D unresolved. V was trimmed by 1 base and J by 3 bases, leaving 7 bases between them. This CDR3 spans 14 amino acids. CDR1 is MDHEN, CDR2 SYDVKM, per germline. CDR3 in amino acids: CASSLYRYNQPQHF. The CDR3 region has the DNA TGTGCCAGCAGTTTATACAGATACAATCAGCCCCAGCATTTT.

The chain joins TRBV28 to TRBJ2-4; tentatively, D is TRBD1 (5 bases). V was shortened by 7 bases and J by 6 bases, with 7 bases between the two germline ends. Looked up from germline, CDR1 is MDHEN and CDR2 is SYDVKM. CDR3 length: 11 amino acids. The DNA of the CDR3 is TGTGCCAGCATGGACACAAACATTCAGTACTTC. Protein sequence: CASMDTNIQYF.

The chain recombines TRBV7-8 with TRBJ2-2, with D perhaps TRBD2 (7 bases). V was trimmed by 5 bases and J by 6 bases, leaving 19 bases between them. Germline CDR1 SGHVS, CDR2 FQNEAQ. This CDR3 is 16 amino acids long. In nucleotides, the CDR3 is TGTGCCAGCAGCCCCGGGGGCGGGGGAACTTCCGGGGAGCTGTTTTTT. It is translated as CASSPGGGGTSGELFF.

The chain carries TRBV7-9 and TRBJ1-4; D is perhaps TRBD1 (6 bases). The CDR3 covers 14 residues. Germline lookup yields CDR1 SEHNR and CDR2 FQNEAQ (reference sequence). Trimming pared 0 bases from V and 5 bases from J, leaving 7 bases between. CDR3 in amino acids: CASSLAQGNEKLFF. The CDR3 nucleotides read TGTGCCAGCAGCTTAGCGCAGGGGAATGAAAAACTGTTTTTT.

The chain recombines TRBV6-1 with TRBJ1-5; 7 positions agree with TRBD1. Unmatched junction bases numbered 6, after V lost 6 bases and J lost 4 bases. This CDR3 has 14 residues. Germline CDR1 reads MNHNS; CDR2 reads SASEGT. The CDR3 reads CASSPGQRNQPQHF. The CDR3, as DNA: TGTGCCAGCAGCCCGGGACAGAGGAATCAGCCCCAGCATTTT.

The gene calls are TRBV6-5 and TRBJ2-7; no reliable D call. Germline values: CDR1 MNHEY, CDR2 SVGAGI. The CDR3 has 13 amino acids. V was clipped by 0 bases and J by 7 bases, with 10 bases between them. This chain's CDR3 is CASSYSPVREQYF. CDR3 nucleotide sequence: TGTGCCAGCAGTTACTCGCCAGTGAGGGAGCAGTACTTC.

The DNA of the CDR3 is TGTGCCAGCAGCTTAAATTTCCCGGGACAGGGGAATCAGCCCCAGCATTTT. Residues: CASSLNFPGQGNQPQHF. This chain links TRBV11-2 with TRBJ1-5; TRBD1 agrees at 10 bases. Germline CDR1 SGHAT, CDR2 FQNNGV. CDR3 length: 17 amino acids. J was trimmed by 4 bases and V by 2 bases; bases with no gene match: 8.

This sequence joins TRBV21-1 and TRBJ1-2. TRBV21-1 is deemed a pseudogene. This CDR3 spans 17 amino acids. The DNA of the CDR3 is TGTGCCAGCAGCCCCGGGGAGCGGGATTCTCCTAACTATGGCTACACCTTC. Its protein is CASSPGERDSPNYGYTF.

This chain connects TRBV28 to TRBJ1-4, with 11 nucleotides matching TRBD1. CDR1 MDHEN and CDR2 SYDVKM come from the germline V gene. The CDR3 spans 15 residues. Trimming cost V 2 bases and J 8 bases; bases outside gene matches: 4. The CDR3 reads CASSLAGQGDEKLFF. The CDR3 DNA is TGTGCCAGCAGTTTAGCGGGACAGGGGGACGAAAAACTGTTTTTT.

The chain links TRBV28 to TRBJ2-7; 8 bases agree with TRBD1. Germline V CDR1 and CDR2: MDHEN, SYDVKM. The CDR3 is made up of 15 amino acids. V gave up 4 bases and J gave up 1 base; unmatched junction bases: 6. The CDR3 DNA sequence: TGTGCCAGCAGTTCCCGGACAGGGAGATCCTACGAGCAGTACTTC. Protein product: CASSSRTGRSYEQYF.

This chain links TRBV15 with TRBJ2-2, with no clear D. The germline V and J ends were trimmed by 0 bases and 7 bases, with 15 bases remaining between them. The CDR3 runs to 16 residues. Germline assignment: CDR1 LNHNV and CDR2 YYDKDF (reference sequence). In DNA form, the CDR3 reads TGTGCCACCAGCAGAGATACCCCCCGGTCCTACGGGGAGCTGTTTTTT. It specifies CATSRDTPRSYGELFF.

The V gene is TRBV30, the J gene TRBJ1-6; 9 bases map to TRBD1. The V segment lost 1 base and the J segment 8 bases; nucleotides outside the gene matches: 9. The CDR3 contains 16 residues. The germline V gene has CDR1 GTSNPN and CDR2 SVGIG (reference sequence). For the CDR3, the DNA is TGTGCCTGGAGTGGCCCCGGGACAGGGAGCCATTCACCCCTCCACTTT. It yields the protein CAWSGPGTGSHSPLHF.

The chain employs TRBV27 and TRBJ2-5; possible D gene TRBD2, 6 bases. CDR1 and CDR2 (germline): MNHEY, SMNVEV (reference sequence). The CDR3 has 14 amino acids. The V end lost 3 bases, the J end lost 7 bases, and 15 bases lay between the germline ends. In DNA, the CDR3 is TGTGCCAGCAGTTTGGCGGGGACGGGTGGGACCCAGTACTTC. Protein: CASSLAGTGGTQYF.

The V and J genes are TRBV4-1 and TRBJ2-7; 9 bases map to TRBD1. The germline gives CDR1 MGHRA, CDR2 YSYEKL. CDR3 length: 16 residues. With 1 base clipped from V and 6 bases from J, the junction kept 10 bases outside the gene matches. This CDR3 is CASSQGYLDRGPEQYF. DNA for the CDR3: TGCGCCAGCAGCCAAGGATATCTGGACAGGGGTCCCGAGCAGTACTTC.

This clone has just one count. The chain links TRBV2 to TRBJ1-5; 7 nucleotides agree with TRBD1. V lost 7 bases and J lost 3; bases outside the gene matches: 3. Germline CDR1 SNHLY, CDR2 FYNNEI. The CDR3 extends over 13 amino acids. CDR3 region: CASKGQSNQPQHF. CDR3 DNA: TGTGCCAGCAAGGGACAGTCCAATCAGCCCCAGCATTTT.

This rearrangement joins TRBV7-2 to TRBJ2-5; perhaps TRBD1 as D (5 bases). This CDR3 comprises 15 residues. V dropped 6 bases and J dropped 1 base, with 15 bases sitting between them. Germline V gene data show CDR1 as SGHTA and CDR2 as FQGNSA. CDR3 bases: TGTGCCAGCAGGGACGGTGACAGAATCCAAGAGACCCAGTACTTC. Protein product: CASRDGDRIQETQYF.

The chain has TRBV7-2 and TRBJ2-3; TRBD2 matches 8 bases. With V trimmed by 5 bases and J by 0 bases, 7 bases remained unmatched. This CDR3 is 16 amino acids long. Germline CDR1 and CDR2: SGHTA and FQGNSA. CDR3 protein: CASSRTSGASTDTQYF. The DNA of the CDR3 is TGTGCCAGCAGCCGCACTAGCGGAGCTAGCACAGATACGCAGTATTTT.

V usage is TRBV7-9 and J usage is TRBJ2-5; tentatively, D is TRBD2 (6 bases). Trimming removed 5 bases at V and 5 bases at J, with 15 bases between. The CDR3 has 14 amino acids. The germline V gene has CDR1 SEHNR and CDR2 FQNEAQ (reference sequence). The CDR3 sequence: CASSPRLEWETQYF. The CDR3 bases are TGTGCCAGCAGCCCCCGACTAGAATGGGAGACCCAGTACTTC.

The V call is TRBV2, the J call TRBJ2-3; 9 bases are shared with TRBD1. This CDR3 is 16 amino acids long. The V and J ends lost 1 base and 2 bases, in that order; junction bases with no gene match: 4. Germline assignment: CDR1 SNHLY and CDR2 FYNNEI. The CDR3 loop reads CASSEGQGEITDTQYF. CDR3 sequence (DNA): TGTGCCAGCAGTGAAGGACAGGGGGAAATCACAGATACGCAGTATTTT.

To note about this clone: Additional DNA sequences in this sample encode the identical CDR3. The rearrangement links TRBV28 to TRBJ1-5; D might be TRBD1 (6 bases). Trimming removed 5 bases at V and 6 bases at J, with 17 bases between. This CDR3 has 15 amino acids. Germline V gene data show CDR1 as MDHEN and CDR2 as SYDVKM. Written as DNA, the CDR3 is TGTGCCAGCAGTACGGGACAACTGTGGGGTCAGCCCCAGCATTTT. Its protein product is CASSTGQLWGQPQHF.

This clone came up a few times. The CDR3 coding sequence is TGTGCCAGCTCACTCCTCTCGACTAGCGTAGCCTACGAGCAGTACTTC. This encodes CASSLLSTSVAYEQYF. The chain uses TRBV18 and TRBJ2-7; 8 bases are shared with TRBD2. Looked up from germline, CDR1 is KGHSH and CDR2 is LQKENI. This CDR3 is 16 amino acids long. Trimming removed 4 bases from V and 2 bases from J; junction bases left unmatched: 10.

The chain combines TRBV4-3 with TRBJ1-6, with a tentative D call TRBD1 (6 bases). The ends were cut back, 0 bases at V and 7 bases at J, with 10 bases in the middle. CDR1 LGHNA and CDR2 YSLEER come from the germline V gene. The CDR3 is 15 residues long. As DNA, the CDR3 is TGCGCCAGCAGCCAAGAGGGCAGGGGAAATTCACCCCTCCACTTT. Its protein product is CASSQEGRGNSPLHF.

The J gene is TRBJ1-2, the V gene TRBV5-1, with D tentatively TRBD1 (6 bases). Trimming stripped 4 bases from V and 6 bases from J, with 13 bases between. Germline V lookup: CDR1 SGHRS, CDR2 YFSETQ. The length of the CDR3 is 13 residues. CDR3: CASSQRQANGYTF. The CDR3 DNA follows: TGCGCCAGCAGCCAGAGACAGGCCAATGGCTACACCTTC. The variable domain in full, completed from reference TRBV5-1 and TRBJ1-2, reads KAGVTQTPRYLIKTRGQQVTLSCSPISGHRSVSWYQQTPGQGLQFLFEYFSETQRNKGNFPGRFSGRQFSNSRSEMNVSTLELGDSALYLCASSQRQANGYTFGSGTRLTVV.

The gene calls are TRBV4-1 and TRBJ2-2; 11 nucleotides agree with TRBD2. Germline CDR1 and CDR2: MGHRA and YSYEKL. The CDR3 covers 16 residues. Trimming took 3 bases from V and 6 from J; bases not matched to a gene: 6. The CDR3 DNA follows: TGCGCCAGCAGCCATCTAGCGGGAGGTCTGGCCGGGGAGCTGTTTTTT. This sequence encodes CASSHLAGGLAGELFF.

J is TRBJ1-2 and V is TRBV28; D is unclear. V shed 6 bases and J shed 4 bases, with 12 bases lying between them. The CDR3 runs 13 residues. Germline V CDR1 and CDR2: MDHEN, SYDVKM. The CDR3 DNA follows: TGTGCCAGCAGCCCCGCGCCTGGCTATGGCTACACCTTC. Protein product: CASSPAPGYGYTF.

The chain couples TRBV6-5 to TRBJ2-1, with D maybe TRBD1 (5 bases). The CDR3 spans 13 residues. Germline values: CDR1 MNHEY, CDR2 SVGAGI. The V and J ends lost 7 bases and 3 bases respectively, with 10 bases between them. The CDR3 DNA reads TGTGCCAGCAACTATGACAGCTACAATGAGCAGTTCTTC. Translation: CASNYDSYNEQFF.